One and the same sample provided the 23 T cell receptor beta chains below, sequenced in a study of T cells in Graves' hyperthyroidism and ophthalmopathy. The TCR beta CDR3 regions underwent amplification using RNA transcripts as the source. The TCR CDR3 first-round RT-PCR relied on the HTBI primer set. TCRdb independently ran MiXCR on the multiplex PCR reads; one entry per CDR3 protein. The repertoire holds around 800,000 distinct CDR3 sequences, with over 35% as singletons. What was sequenced was blood. Receptor source: a man aged 18-30 years with Graves' hyperthyroidism.

The chain uses TRBV4-3 and TRBJ2-7, with TRBD2 matching over 8 bases. With 6 bases clipped from V and 1 base from J, the junction kept 8 bases outside the gene matches. The CDR3 spans 15 residues. CDR1 and CDR2 from the germline V gene are LGHNA and YSLEER. CDR3 loop: CASSASIAGSYEQYF. CDR3 sequence (DNA): TGCGCCAGCAGTGCCTCGATAGCGGGGTCCTACGAGCAGTACTTC.

This clonotype was picked up a small number of times. The V call is TRBV12-3 or TRBV12-4, the J call TRBJ1-1; no reliable D call. CDR3 length equals 13 residues. The germline V and J ends were trimmed by 2 bases and 5 bases, with 9 bases remaining between them. The CDR3 coding sequence is TGTGCCAGCAGTTTAAAGGGTTGGACTGAAGCTTTCTTT. This translates into CASSLKGWTEAFF.

The chain has TRBV5-1 and TRBJ2-2; perhaps TRBD2 as D (5 bases). The CDR3 contains 13 residues. Germline CDR1 and CDR2: SGHRS and YFSETQ. V shed 7 bases and J shed 1 base, with 8 bases lying between them. The CDR3 region is CASYGENTGELFF. CDR3 DNA sequence: TGCGCCAGCTACGGGGAGAACACCGGGGAGCTGTTTTTT.

This chain uses TRBV7-9 with TRBJ2-7, with TRBD1 matching over 9 bases. This CDR3 is built from 14 residues. With 5 bases clipped from V and 7 bases from J, the junction kept 9 bases outside the gene matches. Germline CDR1 reads SEHNR; CDR2 reads FQNEAQ (reference sequence). The DNA of the CDR3 is TGTGCCAGCAGCCTAGGGACAGGGTACAATGAGCAGTACTTC. This gives the protein CASSLGTGYNEQYF.

This clonotype was seen at least ten times. The chain joins TRBV20-1 to TRBJ1-2; 10 bases fit TRBD1. Trimming at V came to 6 bases and at J to 5 bases, leaving 6 bases not matched to a gene. The CDR3 extends over 13 amino acids. Germline V lookup: CDR1 DFQATT, CDR2 SNEGSKA (reference sequence). CDR3 sequence (DNA): TGCAGTGCCGAGGACAGGGGGTGGTATGGCTACACCTTC. Translation: CSAEDRGWYGYTF.

The rearrangement uses TRBV19 and TRBJ1-5; unclear D gene. Germline V CDR1 and CDR2: LNHDA, SQIVND (reference sequence). The CDR3 is 14 residues long. V was shortened by 3 bases and J by 6 bases, with 12 bases between the two germline ends. The CDR3 is CASSISGEGQPQHF. The CDR3 DNA reads TGTGCCAGTAGTATCTCGGGCGAGGGTCAGCCCCAGCATTTT.

This chain connects TRBV2 to TRBJ1-1; tentatively, D is TRBD1 (6 bases). This CDR3 contains 12 residues. The germline CDR1 and CDR2 sequences are SNHLY and FYNNEI. The ends were cut back, 6 bases at V and 10 bases at J, with 15 bases in the middle. CDR3 in amino acids: CASRGGVGAAFF. CDR3 coding DNA: TGTGCCAGCAGAGGCGGGGTGGGGGCAGCTTTCTTT.

V and J are TRBV5-1 and TRBJ2-7; 7 bases map to TRBD1. Germline CDR1 SGHRS, CDR2 YFSETQ. CDR3 length: 14 amino acids. J gave up 7 bases and V 4 bases, and 11 bases lay outside the gene matches. CDR3 in amino acids: CASSRADRVEEQYF. Here the CDR3 DNA reads TGCGCCAGCAGCCGAGCTGACAGGGTGGAAGAGCAGTACTTC.

The V call is TRBV10-2, the J call TRBJ2-2; D remains ambiguous. This CDR3 contains 13 residues. CDR1 is WSHSY, CDR2 SAAADI, per germline. The germline V and J ends were trimmed by 6 bases and 3 bases, with 8 bases remaining between them. CDR3 protein: CASSLDHTGELFF. CDR3 DNA: TGCGCCAGCAGCTTAGACCACACCGGGGAGCTGTTTTTT.

This clonotype was counted a few times. This sequence joins TRBV20-1 and TRBJ1-3, with D hard to call. The CDR3 is made up of 13 amino acids. CDR1 DFQATT and CDR2 SNEGSKA come from the germline V gene (reference sequence). The V end lost 5 bases, the J end lost 1 base, and 9 bases lay between the germline ends. The CDR3: CSAYFSSGNTIYF. The CDR3 DNA reads TGCAGTGCTTACTTCTCTTCTGGAAACACCATATATTTT.

In this sample, this clonotype turned up many times. This sequence joins TRBV20-1 and TRBJ1-3, with D unclear. The CDR3 is 14 residues long. V lost 1 base and J lost 4, with 11 bases in between. Germline values: CDR1 DFQATT, CDR2 SNEGSKA (reference sequence). CDR3 region: CSARASLTGNTIYF. CDR3 DNA sequence: TGCAGTGCTAGAGCTTCCTTGACCGGAAACACCATATATTTT.

With regard to this clonotype: Just one base apart from a much larger clone, this may be a read error. The chain employs TRBV20-1 and TRBJ2-7; the D is unclear. Trimming shortened V by 3 bases and J by 6 bases, and 9 bases separated the two germline ends. The CDR3 loop spans 11 amino acids. Per germline, CDR1 DFQATT and CDR2 SNEGSKA (reference sequence). CDR3 loop: CSARPGCEQYF. CDR3 sequence (DNA): TGCAGTGCTAGGCCGGGCTGCGAGCAGTACTTC.

J is TRBJ2-5 and V is TRBV2, with 13 bases aligning to TRBD2. The CDR3 is 14 residues long. From germline, CDR1 is SNHLY and CDR2 FYNNEI. The V segment lost 6 bases and the J segment 11 bases; nucleotides outside the gene matches: 9. CDR3 protein: CASRPGLAGSYQYF. CDR3 coding DNA: TGTGCCAGCAGACCGGGACTAGCGGGATCATATCAGTACTTC.

The chain couples TRBV6-6 to TRBJ1-6; D is unresolved. CDR1 MNHNY and CDR2 SVGAGI come from the germline V gene (reference sequence). CDR3 length: 14 amino acids. Trimming left V 0 bases short and J 5 bases short, with 5 bases between. Here the CDR3 reads CASSYSGNNSPLHF. The DNA of the CDR3 is TGTGCCAGCAGTTACTCAGGGAATAATTCACCCCTCCACTTT.

V and J are TRBV9 and TRBJ2-5; TRBD2 matches at 10 bases. Germline CDR1 SGDLS, CDR2 YYNGEE. The V and J ends lost 1 base and 6 bases, in that order; junction bases with no gene match: 0. The length of the CDR3 is 13 residues. Here the CDR3 DNA reads TGTGCCAGCAGCGTAACTAGCGGGAAGACCCAGTACTTC. Translation gives CASSVTSGKTQYF.

The sample holds many counts of this clonotype. The V call is TRBV5-1, the J call TRBJ2-5; D remains unclear. CDR1 is SGHRS and CDR2 is YFSETQ in the germline V gene. The CDR3 runs to 13 residues. Trimming removed 4 bases at V and 2 bases at J, with 9 bases between. The CDR3, as DNA: TGCGCCAGCAGCGGCCTACCTCAAGAGACCCAGTACTTC. Translated, it gives CASSGLPQETQYF.

V is TRBV20-1 and J is TRBJ2-7, with 8 bases matching TRBD1. CDR1 is DFQATT and CDR2 is SNEGSKA in the germline V gene (reference sequence). V shed 3 bases and J 3 bases; nucleotides not matched to a gene: 7. The CDR3 sequence is 14 residues long. The CDR3 nucleotides are TGCAGTGCTAGGGACAGGGAAATCGGCTACGAGCAGTACTTC. This codes for CSARDREIGYEQYF.

The V call is TRBV4-1, the J call TRBJ1-2; D is unresolved. The CDR3 has 11 amino acids. Germline values: CDR1 MGHRA, CDR2 YSYEKL. V was pared by 0 bases and J by 10 bases, with 6 bases between. This chain's CDR3 is CASSQDWDYTF. CDR3 nucleotides: TGCGCCAGCAGCCAAGATTGGGACTACACCTTC.

The J gene is TRBJ2-7, the V gene TRBV2, with 8 bases identical to TRBD2. V was pared by 5 bases and J by 0 bases, with 18 bases of the junction left unmatched. Germline V gene sequence: CDR1 SNHLY, CDR2 FYNNEI. This CDR3 contains 19 residues. CDR3 in amino acids: CASSLSVGVVAGNSYEQYF. CDR3 sequence (DNA): TGTGCCAGCAGTTTATCTGTTGGGGTAGTAGCGGGGAACTCCTACGAGCAGTACTTC.

The chain employs TRBV20-1 and TRBJ2-6; no clear D gene. The CDR3 spans 9 residues. The germline V and J ends were trimmed by 0 bases and 16 bases, with 4 bases remaining between them. Germline loops: CDR1 DFQATT, CDR2 SNEGSKA (reference sequence). CDR3: CSARDRLTF. CDR3 in DNA: TGCAGTGCTAGAGATCGTCTGACTTTC.

As to this clonotype: With a much larger clone just one base away, this may be a read error. Without the conserved terminal phenylalanine or tryptophan, this CDR3 likely stems from a read error. J is TRBJ1-6 and V is TRBV5-5; D uncertain. There are 14 residues in the CDR3. V gave up 7 bases and J gave up 5 bases, with 13 bases separating them. Germline CDR1 SGHKS, CDR2 YYEKEE (reference sequence). CDR3 protein: CASFGGFDNSPLHL. The DNA of the CDR3 is TGTGCCAGCTTTGGTGGGTTCGATAATTCACCCCTCCACCTT.

A word on this clonotype: Germline is not matched at one junction end, which may reflect a read error. The rearrangement links TRBV7-2 to TRBJ2-5, with D possibly TRBD2 on 5 matching bases. The CDR3 has 15 residues. Per the germline V gene, CDR1 is SGHTA and CDR2 is FQGNSA. The CDR3 DNA reads as TGCGCCAGCAGCCAAGTTATGGGAGTTGAAGAGACCCAGTACTTC. This translates into CASSQVMGVEETQYF.

V usage is TRBV12-3 or TRBV12-4 and J usage is TRBJ1-5; TRBD1 might be the D (5 bases). This CDR3 has 14 residues. In DNA form, the CDR3 reads TGTGCTAGTGCGCGGGGGGATAGCAATCAGCCCCAGCATTTT. Residues: CASARGDSNQPQHF.